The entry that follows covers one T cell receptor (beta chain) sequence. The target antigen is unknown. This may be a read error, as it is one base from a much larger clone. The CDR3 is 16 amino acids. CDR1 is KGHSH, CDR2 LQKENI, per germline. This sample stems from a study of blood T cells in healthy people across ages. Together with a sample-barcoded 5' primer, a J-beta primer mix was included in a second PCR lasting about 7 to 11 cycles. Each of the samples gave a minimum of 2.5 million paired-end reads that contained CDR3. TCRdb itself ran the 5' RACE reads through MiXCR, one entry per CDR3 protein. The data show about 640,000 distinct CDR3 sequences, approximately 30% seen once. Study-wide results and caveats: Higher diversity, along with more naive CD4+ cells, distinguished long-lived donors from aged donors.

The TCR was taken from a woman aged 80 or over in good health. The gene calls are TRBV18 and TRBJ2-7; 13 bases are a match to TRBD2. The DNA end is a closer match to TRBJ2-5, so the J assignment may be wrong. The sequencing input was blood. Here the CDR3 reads CASSPGLAGERKTQYF. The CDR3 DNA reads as TGTGCCAGCTCACCAGGACTAGCGGGGGAGCGGAAGACCCAGTACTTC.